These T cell receptor beta chains were read from a single sample in a study of blood T cells in healthy people across ages. TCRdb re-analysed the 5' RACE reads in MiXCR, keeping a single row per CDR3 protein. Among 650,000 to 1,000,000 distinct CDR3 sequences, 35% to 40% were seen once, and the ten largest hold 13%. The sample taken for sequencing was blood. The source of these receptors is a man younger than 30 in good health. The CDR3 runs from the conserved cysteine through the conserved F or W. A D gene is named only where the DNA matches it firmly. A row's size may be missing; if present it is once, few, many or a size class.

d_call,clone_size,v_call,j_call,cdr3_aa,cdr3_nt
-,-,TRBV10-3,TRBJ2-3,CAISGRSTDTQYF,TGTGCCATCAGTGGCAGGAGCACAGACACGCAGTATTTT
-,-,TRBV12-3/TRBV12-4,TRBJ2-3,CASSTKGGDSGLSSAQYF,TGTGCCAGCAGTACAAAGGGTGGGGATAGCGGCCTTTCAAGTGCGCAGTATTTT
-,few,TRBV7-9,TRBJ1-4,CASRYDRNNEKLFF,TGTGCCAGCAGATACGACAGAAATAATGAAAAACTGTTTTTT
-,-,TRBV12-3/TRBV12-4,TRBJ1-4,CASSVQGNEKLFF,TGTGCCAGCAGTGTACAGGGAAATGAAAAACTGTTTTTT
-,few,TRBV6-2/TRBV6-3,TRBJ2-7,CASKRAILPSYEQYF,TGTGCCAGCAAAAGGGCCATCCTTCCTTCTTACGAGCAGTACTTC
TRBD2,-,TRBV12-3/TRBV12-4,TRBJ2-3,CASSLSAGGRSDTQYF,TGTGCCAGCAGTTTATCTGCGGGGGGCCGTAGCGATACGCAGTATTTT
TRBD2,-,TRBV4-3,TRBJ2-7,CASSQEWTSGNYEQYF,TGCGCCAGCAGCCAAGAGTGGACTAGCGGAAACTACGAGCAGTACTTC
-,once,TRBV12-3/TRBV12-4,TRBJ2-5,CASSPRPDGYNEQYF,TGTGCCAGCAGTCCTCGACCCGACGGATACAATGAGCAGTACTTC
TRBD1,few,TRBV3-1,TRBJ1-2,CASSQRTGTNYGHTF,TGTGCCAGCAGCCAAAGGACAGGGACTAACTATGGCCACACCTTC
TRBD2,many,TRBV10-3,TRBJ2-1,CAISEALADEQFF,TGTGCCATCAGTGAGGCCCTAGCGGATGAGCAGTTCTTC
-,-,TRBV12-3/TRBV12-4,TRBJ2-3,CASSPKWGADTQYF,TGTGCCAGCAGCCCGAAGTGGGGTGCGGATACGCAGTATTTT
TRBD1,-,TRBV18,TRBJ1-2,CASSLNLRDRGERVRNGYTF,TGTGCCAGCTCACTTAACCTCCGGGACAGGGGAGAGAGGGTCCGTAATGGCTACACCTTC
-,-,TRBV9,TRBJ1-1,CASSVGKGEAFF,TGTGCCAGCAGCGTAGGGAAGGGGGAGGCTTTCTTT
-,many,TRBV20-1,TRBJ2-3,CSARLRGTGTDTQYF,TGCAGTGCCCGTCTGCGCGGGACCGGCACAGATACGCAGTATTTT
-,few,TRBV29-1,TRBJ2-5,CSVRRQVQETQYF,TGCAGCGTTAGGCGACAGGTCCAAGAGACCCAGTACTTC
-,-,TRBV4-1,TRBJ2-6,CASSQLISSGANVLTF,TGCGCCAGCAGCCAACTAATAAGCTCTGGGGCCAACGTCCTGACTTTC
-,-,TRBV4-3,TRBJ1-4,CASSQDARGQNEKLFF,TGCGCCAGCAGCCAAGATGCTAGGGGCCAGAATGAAAAACTGTTTTTT
TRBD2,-,TRBV7-3,TRBJ2-2,CTSSLNLLRGGPNTGELFF,TGTACCAGCAGCTTAAATCTCTTACGCGGGGGGCCGAACACCGGGGAGCTGTTTTTT
-,-,TRBV12-3/TRBV12-4,TRBJ1-5,CASGAQGSLNQPQHF,TGTGCCAGCGGGGCTCAAGGGAGCCTCAATCAGCCCCAGCATTTT
-,-,TRBV30,TRBJ2-7,CAWSVFAGYEQYF,TGTGCCTGGAGTGTGTTTGCGGGTTACGAGCAGTACTTC
-,-,TRBV7-2,TRBJ2-5,CASAFAGKETQYF,TGTGCCAGCGCCTTCGCGGGCAAAGAGACCCAGTACTTC